This T cell receptor beta chain was sequenced in a study of cytomegalovirus exposure and HLA in healthy donors (dated by TCRdb to 2015 to 2018). With respect to the entire study: An earlier analysis of roughly 570 of the donors reported about 280 Gb of sequence data and some 110 million unique TCR beta sequences obtained from roughly 180 million T cells. An early release covering 550 to 650 HLA-typed donors comprised approximately 300 gigabases of sequencing data and about 90 million unique TCR sequences. Of the 300 to 450 genotyped donors, approximately 83% fell in the genetic ancestry cluster associated with self-reported Caucasian donors. The study was designed to test whether signatures of past pathogen exposure could be identified by cataloging public T cell receptors. The study profiled the T cell repertoires of under 850 subjects by immunosequencing and related them to cytomegalovirus serostatus. Along with the roughly 670-subject first cohort, a separate validation cohort of over 90 different subjects was used. The study combined high-throughput TCR immunosequencing, statistical association of individual TCRs with disease status, and machine learning to predict cytomegalovirus infection status. In a later analysis, previously published TCR beta repertoires from 666 donors were re-analyzed and high-resolution HLA genotyping was added so that TCR occurrence patterns could be studied. The later analysis used no new phenotypic data to find candidate immune exposures, relying instead on TCR beta sequences and their occurrence across donors. An earlier analysis of a few hundred of the donors applied high-throughput TCR beta sequencing to assess whether each TCR beta V gene segment acted as functional or pseudogenic. Donor age, sex, ethnicity and CMV serostatus were compiled together with the repertoire data. Genome-wide SNP genotypes for about 55% of the 666 donors were used in a later genetic analysis, which treated that subset as a discovery cohort. All discovery cohort repertoires had been generated using a single sequencing platform. Class I and class II HLA loci were covered by the typing at four-digit resolution. The number of typed donors differed by locus: roughly 629-630 for A, B, C, DRB1 and DQB1; approximately 540 for DQA1; approximately 600 for DPA1; and about 450 for DPB1. Because of strong linkage in the cohort, roughly five DR-DQ haplotypes were treated as single units for association and clustering. On average, roughly 200,000 unique TCR beta nucleotide sequences were sequenced per donor among a few hundred genotyped donors of the cohort, with around 19% of those sequences being non-productive. The full study reports these points: In an earlier analysis of roughly 560 of the donors, most TCR beta V segments were observed in productive rearrangements about 90% or about 30% of the time, broadly matching IMGT annotations. The authors suggested that the approach could potentially be generalized to other disease states and immunological phenotypes. In a later genetic analysis, a missense DCLRE1C variant was associated with V-gene and J-gene trimming of TCR beta chains, and the association was replicated in an independent cohort. Presence/absence analyses assumed roughly uniform sequencing depth across donors, an assumption that may not hold. In a later analysis, most CMV-associated TCR beta chains were found to appear HLA-restricted, with HLA associations seemingly driven largely by CMV exposure. A further reported finding was that TCR beta sequences accurately predicted the HLA-A and HLA-B alleles for most subjects in the first cohort. Most TCR sequences were seen in very few donors, while some public TCRs were found in many individuals. Some IMGT-functional V segments, including TRBV6-2 and TRBV6-3, could not be distinguished by the 87-base-pair reads and were therefore excluded. In the study, some 160 TCR beta chains were listed as associated with cytomegalovirus. When HLA alleles, especially DR and DQ, strongly co-occurred, TCR associations were difficult to assign to individual alleles. Only TCR beta chains were sequenced in this cohort, and the absence of alpha or paired-chain data limited detectable features. In vitro tests confirmed that a few of the cytomegalovirus-associated TCR beta chains recognize cytomegalovirus antigens. Compared with equally common non-associated chains, HLA-associated TCR beta chains in a later analysis were more clonally expanded and had lower generation probabilities. Linkage disequilibrium might explain the correlated functional status among segregating V segments, but an unknown experimental factor could not be excluded. Several of the top co-occurrence clusters appeared to be linked to parvovirus B19, influenza, CMV and Epstein-Barr virus, according to a later analysis. At a false discovery rate of 0.05, a later analysis linked around 17,000 TCR beta sequences to specific HLA alleles. Compared with the 666-donor mean, donors in an Asian-associated ancestry cluster had fewer N-insertions in productive TCRs, according to a later genetic analysis. The classifier was reported to diagnose cytomegalovirus status with high specificity and sensitivity in both the original and validation cohorts. A group of highly shared sequence variants was considered likely to be a technical artifact of the sequencing pipeline. In a later analysis, the rate of TCR association differed among HLA loci, with DRB1 alleles having the most associated TCRs and HLA-C alleles having the fewest. CMV serostatus was the only immune exposure information available for the cohort. Roughly 17 rarely observed V segments, including chromosome 9 orphons, were excluded from the earlier analysis of some 590 of the donors because counts were too low. Because HLA typing was missing for some donors at each locus, association tests included only the typed subset.

The germline V gene encodes CDR1 SGHRS and CDR2 YFSETQ. The CDR3 holds 14 amino acids from the cysteine to the phenylalanine. Only the CDR3 region is kept as DNA, spanning 42 bases read in frame from base 1. Trimming removed 6 bases from V and 0 bases from J, leaving 9 bases between the germline ends. Receptors were amplified or captured by the immunoSEQ multiplex PCR assay. For the multiplex PCR, a mixture combining 60 forward primers for TCR Vbeta segments and 13 reverse primers for TCR Jbeta segments was used. Amplification of the CDR3 region of rearranged TCR beta genes was performed with a multiplex PCR assay on genomic DNA. On the Illumina HiSeq System, the amplified TCR beta libraries were sequenced as 87-base-pair reads. The authors' analysis ran thus. Across the 640 or so repertoires, a later analysis counted 80 million or so unique TCR beta chains, 9.5 million to 13 million of which were shared by at least two donors. Raw reads were error-corrected and collapsed into unique sequences with a nearest-neighbor algorithm that merged closely related sequences to remove PCR and sequencing errors. Alignment of CDR3 sequences to IMGT reference sequences was used to assign V, D and J gene segments. For a sequence to be retained, a match of at least six nucleotides to both a V gene segment and a J gene segment was required. A rearrangement was called productive if the CDR3 had no stop codons and remained in frame with V and J, and every other rearrangement was called non-productive. CDR3 was defined according to IMGT convention as the region running from the second conserved V-encoded cysteine to the conserved J-encoded phenylalanine. The earlier analysis of 450 to 750 of the donors excluded any sequence lacking an unambiguous match to a single V gene segment. An earlier analysis of 587 of the donors classified V segments as functional when productive rearrangements were above 56.7% and as segregating when the standard deviation between donors was above 5%. A statistical classification framework was built for diagnosing cytomegalovirus status from the catalog of TCR beta chain sequences. In a later analysis, V and J genes were assigned by comparing TCR nucleotide sequences against IMGT/GENE-DB human TR gene sequences. A later analysis assigned CDR3 sequences and most-parsimonious VDJ recombination scenarios with the TCRdist pipeline. In a later analysis, each TCR beta chain was defined by its CDR3 amino acid sequence together with its V-gene family, and reads without a unique V-gene family were excluded. To address suspected cross-contamination and a sequencing artifact, a later analysis removed several hundred highly shared, low-generation-probability nucleotide sequences. In a later analysis, a clonal expansion index was calculated for each public chain from normalized within-repertoire ranks of inferred template counts. A later analysis computed generation probabilities with a VDJ recombination model fitted to out-of-frame rearrangements, and checked the results against IGoR. Hypergeometric tests were used in a later analysis to score TCR-TCR, TCR-HLA and TCR-CMV co-occurrence, with a repertoire-size bias correction applied to the TCR pairs. False discovery rates were estimated in a later analysis by permuting HLA or CMV assignments 20 times. In a later analysis, co-occurring TCRs were grouped using DBSCAN, with TCRdist sequence similarity added in when clustering inside HLA-allele-positive subsets. Co-occurrence clustering excluded repertoires with fewer than 30,000 or more than 120,000 public chains, plus five with anomalous nucleotide sharing. Entries here come from immuneACCESS through TCRdb and include only in-frame sequences with V and J called. Some clones fail to appear in such tables; in the studies checked, an unresolved V gene covers under half of the shortfall, and the cause of the remainder is unknown. V, J and clone size are taken as reported in that table, and D and trimming were inferred from the DNA itself. A total of about 88,000 clones appear in this sample, roughly 70% of them only once. The ten largest account for about a sixth of the sample.

The cohort was made up of about 610 healthy bone marrow donors. At the time of sampling, all cohort members were nominally healthy, though unrecorded immune exposures were likely present. The donor tested CMV seropositive and was one of the 289 seropositive cohort members. Every donor gave a peripheral blood sample, and the peripheral blood mononuclear cells from that sample were used for TCR beta sequencing. Genomic DNA was extracted from the blood cell samples with the Qiagen DNeasy Blood Extraction Kit. This clone is a singleton in its sample. Its antigen is unknown. Base qualities are not provided; no much larger clone lies one nucleotide away.

This TCR derives from a woman between 18 and 30 years old in good health and CMV-seropositive. The sequence joins TRBV5-1 to TRBJ2-2; the D gene is perhaps TRBD2, from 6 matching bases. Material: PBMCs. The CDR3 region: CASTGLANTGELFF. The sequence in DNA is TGCGCCAGCACGGGACTTGCGAACACCGGGGAGCTGTTTTTT.